A single sample is the source of the 12 T cell receptor beta chains below, sequenced in a study of PD-L1 blockade in urothelial cancer. This table comes from immunoSEQ multiplex PCR, and its TCRdb copy is limited to in-frame clones, with some not included. The data contain about 110,000 clones, over 75% of them singletons. Here the sequenced sample was PBMCs, taken around atezolizumab (anti-PD-L1) treatment. Receptors were obtained from a middle-aged man with urothelial cancer.

The chain is built from TRBV28 and TRBJ2-7, with D possibly matching TRBD1 (6 bases). Trimming took 5 bases from V and 6 from J, leaving 17 bases between them. The CDR3 is 14 amino acids. Looked up from germline, CDR1 is MDHEN and CDR2 is SYDVKM. The CDR3 DNA reads as TGTGCCAGCAGTCCTCACAGGGTTTTAGTCGAGCAGTACTTC. Its protein product is CASSPHRVLVEQYF.

V is TRBV27 and J is TRBJ1-4; D unresolved. There are 14 residues in the CDR3. Germline V gene lookup returns CDR1 MNHEY and CDR2 SMNVEV (reference sequence). V shed 3 bases and J shed 5 bases, with 10 bases lying between them. The CDR3 spells CASSFSGENEKLFF. Here the CDR3 DNA reads TGTGCCAGCAGTTTTTCCGGGGAAAATGAAAAACTGTTTTTT.

This chain joins TRBV5-4 and TRBJ2-1; 11 bases agree with TRBD2. This CDR3 is built from 17 residues. V lost 4 bases and J lost 4; bases outside the gene matches: 10. Germline lookup yields CDR1 SGHNT and CDR2 YYREEE (reference sequence). The CDR3 DNA reads as TGTGCCAGCAGCGGACCGCCGACTAGCGGGACGTACAATGAGCAGTTCTTC. Amino acids: CASSGPPTSGTYNEQFF.

The V call is TRBV19, the J call TRBJ1-2, with TRBD1 matching over 7 bases. Germline V gives CDR1 LNHDA, CDR2 SQIVND (reference sequence). This CDR3 region has 14 residues. V was pared by 4 bases and J by 1 base, with 3 bases of the junction left unmatched. The CDR3 DNA is TGTGCCAGTAGTAGACAGGGCATTAACTATGGCTACACCTTC. Translation: CASSRQGINYGYTF.

CDR3 region: CASSSHLADYEQYF. DNA of the CDR3: TGTGCCAGCAGCTCCCATCTAGCGGATTACGAGCAGTACTTC. This chain connects TRBV5-4 to TRBJ2-7, with TRBD2 matching 7 bases. This CDR3 contains 14 residues. V was pared by 3 bases and J by 4 bases, with 7 bases of the junction left unmatched. Germline V gene sequence: CDR1 SGHNT, CDR2 YYREEE (reference sequence).

As to this clone: Other DNA sequences in the same sample also yield this CDR3. The gene calls are TRBV7-3 and TRBJ2-7; 8 bases map to TRBD2. The length of the CDR3 is 12 residues. Germline V CDR1 and CDR2: SGHTA, FQGTGA. V shed 4 bases, J shed 7 bases, and the junction held 3 bases outside the gene matches. The CDR3 nucleotides are TGTGCCAGCAGCTCCCCGGGGGGGGAGCAGTACTTC. As protein: CASSSPGGEQYF.

This rearrangement joins TRBV2 to TRBJ1-1; 8 bases align to TRBD1. The CDR3 extends over 14 amino acids. V dropped 6 bases and J dropped 5; count of bases not matched to a gene: 8. Per germline, CDR1 SNHLY and CDR2 FYNNEI. The CDR3 DNA sequence: TGTGCCAGCAGCGTGACAGGGGAGTGGACTGAAGCTTTCTTT. Translated, it gives CASSVTGEWTEAFF.

This clone has more than one count but fewer than ten. The chain combines TRBV19 with TRBJ1-6; D gene uncertain. The V gene lost 3 bases and the J gene lost 5 bases, with 5 bases spanning the gap. Germline V gene data show CDR1 as LNHDA and CDR2 as SQIVND (reference sequence). The CDR3 has 13 residues. CDR3 amino acids: CASSISDNSPLHF. The CDR3 DNA follows: TGTGCCAGTAGTATCAGCGATAATTCACCCCTCCACTTT.

The chain uses TRBV5-4 and TRBJ2-5; 11 positions agree with TRBD2. Germline CDR1 reads SGHNT; CDR2 reads YYREEE (reference sequence). The CDR3 is made up of 15 amino acids. The trim removed 0 bases at V and 5 bases at J, leaving 3 bases unmatched. The CDR3 loop is CASSLVAGGWETQYF. The CDR3 nucleotides read TGTGCCAGCAGCTTGGTAGCGGGAGGGTGGGAGACCCAGTACTTC.

V usage is TRBV5-5 and J usage is TRBJ2-7, with D unresolved. The CDR3 runs 12 residues. Trimming pared 1 base from V and 4 bases from J, leaving 6 bases between. Germline assignment: CDR1 SGHKS and CDR2 YYEKEE (reference sequence). The CDR3 region has the DNA TGTGCCAGCAGCTTGTACGGTTACGAGCAGTACTTC. It yields the protein CASSLYGYEQYF.

The chain couples TRBV4-1 to TRBJ2-2; 7 bases agree with TRBD2. Per the germline V gene, CDR1 is MGHRA and CDR2 is YSYEKL. This CDR3 is built from 16 residues. The trim removed 1 base at V and 6 bases at J, leaving 8 bases unmatched. This CDR3 reads CASSQARGSKSGELFF. Written as DNA, the CDR3 is TGCGCCAGCAGCCAAGCGCGCGGGAGTAAGTCCGGGGAGCTGTTTTTT.

The chain recombines TRBV5-4 with TRBJ2-1, with 11 bases fitting TRBD2. V lost 3 bases to trimming and J lost 7 bases; unmatched junction nucleotides: 3. From germline, CDR1 is SGHNT and CDR2 YYREEE (reference sequence). The CDR3 covers 14 residues. Here the CDR3 DNA reads TGTGCCAGCAGCTCCACTAGCGGGGGAAATGAGCAGTTCTTC. Translated: CASSSTSGGNEQFF.